This TCR beta chain was captured by sequencing in a study of long-term antiretroviral therapy in people with HIV. Without exception, participants with HIV were treated in the United States. Researchers ran immunoSEQ v3.0 at survey level. The method was immunoSEQ multiplex PCR; TCRdb's version includes in-frame clones alone and lacks a portion of them. Of 30,000 to 35,000 clones listed, around 78% are singletons. Between the trimmed V and J ends, which lost 7 bases and 5 bases, there was a span of 15 bases. The CDR3 extends over 13 amino acids. From germline, CDR1 is SQVTM and CDR2 ANQGSEA. The sequence was obtained from a woman aged 45-59 years with HIV. This chain connects TRBV29-1 to TRBJ2-1, with D perhaps matching TRBD1 (8 bases). Source: unsorted PBMCs, taken 3.1 years after starting antiretroviral therapy. CDR3 DNA: TGCAGCGCCGGACAGGGAGGGCACAATGAGCAGTTCTTC. Protein product: CSAGQGGHNEQFF.